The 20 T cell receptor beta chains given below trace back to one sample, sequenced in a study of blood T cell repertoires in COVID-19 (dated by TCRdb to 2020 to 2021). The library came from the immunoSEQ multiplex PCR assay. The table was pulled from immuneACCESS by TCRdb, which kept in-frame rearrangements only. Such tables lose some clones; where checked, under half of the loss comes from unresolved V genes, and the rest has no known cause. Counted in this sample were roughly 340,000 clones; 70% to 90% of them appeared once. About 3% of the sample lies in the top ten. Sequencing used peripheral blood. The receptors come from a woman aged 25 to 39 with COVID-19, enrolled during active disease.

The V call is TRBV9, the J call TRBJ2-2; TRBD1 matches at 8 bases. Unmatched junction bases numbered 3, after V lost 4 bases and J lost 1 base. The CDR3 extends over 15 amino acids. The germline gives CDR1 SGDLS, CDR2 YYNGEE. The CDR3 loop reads CASSLGQVNTGELFF. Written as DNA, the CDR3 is TGTGCCAGCAGCTTGGGACAGGTGAACACCGGGGAGCTGTTTTTT.

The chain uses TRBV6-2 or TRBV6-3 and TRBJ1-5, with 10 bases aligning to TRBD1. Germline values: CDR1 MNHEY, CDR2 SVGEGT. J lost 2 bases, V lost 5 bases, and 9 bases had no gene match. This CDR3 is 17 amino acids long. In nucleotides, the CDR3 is TGTGCCAGCAGTCCCCCTCCCGGGACAGGGGGCAATCAGCCCCAGCATTTT. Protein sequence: CASSPPPGTGGNQPQHF.

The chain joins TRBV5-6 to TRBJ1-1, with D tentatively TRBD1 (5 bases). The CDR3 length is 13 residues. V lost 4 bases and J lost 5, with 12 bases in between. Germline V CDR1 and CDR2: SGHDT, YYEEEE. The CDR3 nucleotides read TGTGCCAGCAGCGGGGAAGGGGTTACTGAAGCTTTCTTT. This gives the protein CASSGEGVTEAFF.

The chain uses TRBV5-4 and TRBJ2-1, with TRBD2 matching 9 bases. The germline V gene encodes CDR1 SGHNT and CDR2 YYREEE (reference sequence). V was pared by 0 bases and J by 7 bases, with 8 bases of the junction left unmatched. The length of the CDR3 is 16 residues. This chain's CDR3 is CASSLVRAGGWNEQFF. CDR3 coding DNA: TGTGCCAGCAGCTTGGTTCGAGCGGGAGGCTGGAATGAGCAGTTCTTC.

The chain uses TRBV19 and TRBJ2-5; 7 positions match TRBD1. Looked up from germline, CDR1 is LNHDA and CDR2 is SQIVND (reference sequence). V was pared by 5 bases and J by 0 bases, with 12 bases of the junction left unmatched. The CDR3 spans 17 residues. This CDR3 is CASSHDNRGRYQETQYF. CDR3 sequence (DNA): TGTGCCAGTAGTCATGACAACAGGGGTCGGTACCAAGAGACCCAGTACTTC.

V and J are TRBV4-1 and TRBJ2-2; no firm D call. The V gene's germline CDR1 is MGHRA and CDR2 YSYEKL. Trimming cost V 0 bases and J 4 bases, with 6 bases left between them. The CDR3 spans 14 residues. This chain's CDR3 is CASSQDGPTGELFF. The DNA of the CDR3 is TGCGCCAGCAGCCAAGATGGCCCCACCGGGGAGCTGTTTTTT.

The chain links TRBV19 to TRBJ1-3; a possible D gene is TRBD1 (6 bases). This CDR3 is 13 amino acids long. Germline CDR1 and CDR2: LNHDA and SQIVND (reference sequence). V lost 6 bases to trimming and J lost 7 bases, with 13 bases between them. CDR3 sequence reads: CASRPTGGNTIYF. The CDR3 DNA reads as TGTGCCAGTAGACCGACAGGCGGCAACACCATATATTTT. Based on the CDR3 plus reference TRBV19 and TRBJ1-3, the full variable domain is DGGITQSPKYLFRKEGQNVTLSCEQNLNHDAMYWYRQDPGQGLRLIYYSQIVNDFQKGDIAEGYSVSREKKESFPLTVTSAQKNPTAFYLCASRPTGGNTIYFGEGSWLTVV.

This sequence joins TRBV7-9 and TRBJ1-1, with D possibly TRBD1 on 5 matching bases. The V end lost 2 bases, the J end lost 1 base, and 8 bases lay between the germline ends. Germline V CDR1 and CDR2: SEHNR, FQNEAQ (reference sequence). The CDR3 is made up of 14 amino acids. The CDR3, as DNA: TGTGCCAGCAGCTTATCCACAGGGAACACTGAAGCTTTCTTT. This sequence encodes CASSLSTGNTEAFF.

CDR3: CASSIDRSLNTEAFF. The CDR3 coding sequence is TGTGCCAGTAGTATAGATCGGAGTCTGAACACTGAAGCTTTCTTT. The rearrangement uses TRBV19 and TRBJ1-1; D not resolved. Trimming stripped 0 bases from V and 0 bases from J, with 8 bases between. The CDR3 has 15 residues. CDR1 and CDR2 from the germline V gene are LNHDA and SQIVND (reference sequence).

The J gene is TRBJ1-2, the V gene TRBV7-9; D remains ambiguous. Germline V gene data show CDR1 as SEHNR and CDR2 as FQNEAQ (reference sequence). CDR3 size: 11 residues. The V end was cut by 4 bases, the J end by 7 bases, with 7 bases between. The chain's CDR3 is CASSYGVGYTF. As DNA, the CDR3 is TGTGCCAGCAGCTACGGAGTTGGCTACACCTTC.

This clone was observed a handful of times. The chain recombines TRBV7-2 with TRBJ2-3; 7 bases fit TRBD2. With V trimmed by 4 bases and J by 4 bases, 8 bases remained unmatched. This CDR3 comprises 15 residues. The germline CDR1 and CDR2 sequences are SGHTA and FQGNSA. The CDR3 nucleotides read TGTGCCAGCAGCTCCGGACTAGGAATTTCAGATACGCAGTATTTT. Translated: CASSSGLGISDTQYF.

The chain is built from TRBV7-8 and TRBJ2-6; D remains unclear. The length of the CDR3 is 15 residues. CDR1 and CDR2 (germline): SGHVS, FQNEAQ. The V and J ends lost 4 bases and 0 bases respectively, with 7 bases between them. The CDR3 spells CASSSDFSGANVLTF. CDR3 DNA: TGTGCCAGCAGCTCAGACTTCTCTGGGGCCAACGTCCTGACTTTC.

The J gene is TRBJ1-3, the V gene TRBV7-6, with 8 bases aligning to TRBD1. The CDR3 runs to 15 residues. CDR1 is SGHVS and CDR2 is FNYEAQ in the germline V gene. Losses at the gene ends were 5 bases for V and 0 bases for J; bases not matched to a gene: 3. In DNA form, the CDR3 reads TGTGCCAGCAGCACGGGGACAGGCTCTGGAAACACCATATATTTT. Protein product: CASSTGTGSGNTIYF.

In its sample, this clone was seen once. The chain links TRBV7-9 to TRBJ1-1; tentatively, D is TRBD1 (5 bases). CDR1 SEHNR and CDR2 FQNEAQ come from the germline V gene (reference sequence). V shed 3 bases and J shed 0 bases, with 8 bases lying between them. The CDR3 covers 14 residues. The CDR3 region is CASSLTAMNTEAFF. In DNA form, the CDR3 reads TGTGCCAGCAGCTTGACAGCTATGAACACTGAAGCTTTCTTT.

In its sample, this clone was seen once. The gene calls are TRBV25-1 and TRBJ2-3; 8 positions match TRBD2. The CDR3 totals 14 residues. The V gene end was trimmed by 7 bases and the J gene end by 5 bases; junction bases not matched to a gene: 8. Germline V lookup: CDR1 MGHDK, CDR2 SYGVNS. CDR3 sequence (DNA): TGTGCCAGCAAAGGCGCGGGGGGAATAGATACGCAGTATTTT. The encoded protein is CASKGAGGIDTQYF.

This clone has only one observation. CDR3 sequence (DNA): TGTGCCAGCAGCTTAGTGGGGGGGAGCTCCTACGAGCAGTACTTC. This translates into CASSLVGGSSYEQYF. The V call is TRBV7-2, the J call TRBJ2-7, with TRBD2 identical over 7 bases. Germline CDR1 is SGHTA and CDR2 is FQGNSA. Unmatched junction bases numbered 3, after V lost 1 base and J lost 0 bases. The CDR3 length is 15 residues.

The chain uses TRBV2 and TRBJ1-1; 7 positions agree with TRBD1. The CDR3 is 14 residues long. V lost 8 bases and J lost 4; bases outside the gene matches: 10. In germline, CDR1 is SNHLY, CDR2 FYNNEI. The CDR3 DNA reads TGTGCCAGCCGTCCCGACAGGGCCATCACTGAAGCTTTCTTT. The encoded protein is CASRPDRAITEAFF.

CDR3 DNA sequence: TGCGCCAGCAGCGCCGGAAGGACAGGCGTCGGTGAAAAACTGTTTTTT. This sequence encodes CASSAGRTGVGEKLFF. This chain uses TRBV5-1 with TRBJ1-4; TRBD1 matches at 7 bases. Trimming cost V 4 bases and J 7 bases; bases outside gene matches: 13. The CDR3 has 16 amino acids. From germline, CDR1 is SGHRS and CDR2 YFSETQ.

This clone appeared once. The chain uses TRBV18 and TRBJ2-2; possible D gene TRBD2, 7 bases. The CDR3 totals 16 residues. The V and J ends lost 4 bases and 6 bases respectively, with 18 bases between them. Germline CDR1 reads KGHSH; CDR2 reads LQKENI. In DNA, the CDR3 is TGTGCCAGCTCACGCTCTGATGCGGGGGCGTCCGGGGAGCTGTTTTTT. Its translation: CASSRSDAGASGELFF.

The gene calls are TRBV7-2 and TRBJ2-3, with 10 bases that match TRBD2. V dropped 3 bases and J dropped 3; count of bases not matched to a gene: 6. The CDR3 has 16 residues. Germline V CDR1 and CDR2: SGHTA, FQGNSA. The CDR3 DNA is TGTGCCAGCAGCTTTGCCCTAGCGGGGGTTACAGATACGCAGTATTTT. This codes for CASSFALAGVTDTQYF.